The 17 T cell receptor beta chains given below trace back to one sample, sequenced in a study of cytomegalovirus exposure and HLA in healthy donors. Researchers ran the PCR with 60 Vbeta and 13 Jbeta primers. Sequencing used immunoSEQ multiplex PCR; TCRdb keeps in-frame clones, though not all of them. The sample holds 200,000 or so clones; 70% to 85% are singletons and the top ten take 3.8%. Input material: PBMCs. The receptors were sampled from a male donor in good health and CMV-seronegative.

This chain uses TRBV7-2 with TRBJ1-2, with a possible D match to TRBD1 (5 bases). Germline assignment: CDR1 SGHTA and CDR2 FQGNSA. V lost 5 bases and J 2 bases, leaving 18 bases between the germline ends. This CDR3 is 16 amino acids long. CDR3 nucleotide sequence: TGTGCCAGCAGCCCGAATGGACGCGGGGGGAACTATGGCTACACCTTC. This translates into CASSPNGRGGNYGYTF.

This clone occurred a few times. J is TRBJ2-7 and V is TRBV19; 10 bases line up with TRBD1. Germline trimming cut 3 bases from V and 3 bases from J; bases unmatched to any gene: 2. The CDR3 is made up of 14 amino acids. Germline V CDR1 and CDR2: LNHDA, SQIVND (reference sequence). The CDR3: CASSMGDRGYEQYF. In DNA form, the CDR3 reads TGTGCCAGTAGTATGGGGGACAGGGGCTACGAGCAGTACTTC.

This clone was counted a single time. The chain uses TRBV5-6 and TRBJ2-7, with D possibly being TRBD2 (6 bases). Trimming shortened V by 2 bases and J by 6 bases, and 15 bases separated the two germline ends. Germline-derived CDR1 and CDR2 are SGHDT and YYEEEE. The CDR3 length is 14 residues. The CDR3 region has the DNA TGTGCCAGCAGCTTTGGGGGGATTGGTGGCGAGCAGTACTTC. Residues: CASSFGGIGGEQYF. Drawing the rest from reference TRBV5-6 and TRBJ2-7, the complete variable domain is DAGVTQSPTHLIKTRGQQVTLRCSPKSGHDTVSWYQQALGQGPQFIFQYYEEEERQRGNFPDRFSGHQFPNYSSELNVNALLLGDSALYLCASSFGGIGGEQYFGPGTRLTVT.

The rearrangement joins TRBV27 to TRBJ2-5, with 8 bases identical to TRBD2. Judging by the DNA end, TRBJ2-7 fits better; the J call may be wrong. The CDR3 loop spans 16 amino acids. Germline CDR1 MNHEY, CDR2 SMNVEV (reference sequence). The CDR3 DNA follows: TGTGCCAGCAGTTCCTACCGGGGGGGGCCCTCCTACGAGCAGTACTTC. It is translated as CASSSYRGGPSYEQYF.

The V gene is TRBV25-1, the J gene TRBJ2-1, with 12 bases lining up with TRBD2. Germline CDR1 reads MGHDK; CDR2 reads SYGVNS. The CDR3 is made up of 15 amino acids. Unmatched junction bases numbered 1, after V lost 4 bases and J lost 3 bases. CDR3 DNA sequence: TGTGCCAGCAGTGGGACTAGCGGGAACTACAATGAGCAGTTCTTC. Translating gives CASSGTSGNYNEQFF.

The chain carries TRBV7-9 and TRBJ1-1; D is perhaps TRBD1 (6 bases). The CDR3 is 15 residues long. V lost 0 bases and J 0 bases, leaving 8 bases between the germline ends. Germline CDR1 and CDR2: SEHNR and FQNEAQ (reference sequence). The CDR3: CASSLAGTLNTEAFF. DNA of the CDR3: TGTGCCAGCAGCTTAGCTGGGACACTGAACACTGAAGCTTTCTTT. Full variable domain (remainder filled in from reference TRBV7-9 and TRBJ1-1): DTGVSQNPRHKITKRGQNVTFRCDPISEHNRLYWYRQTLGQGPEFLTYFQNEAQLEKSRLLSDRFSAERPKGSFSTLEIQRTEQGDSAMYLCASSLAGTLNTEAFFGQGTRLTVV.

The CDR3 reads CASNYRDRTGELFF. The CDR3 DNA follows: TGTGCCAGCAACTACAGGGACAGAACCGGGGAGCTGTTTTTT. This sequence joins TRBV6-5 and TRBJ2-2, with 7 positions matching TRBD1. CDR1 MNHEY and CDR2 SVGAGI come from the germline V gene. The junction had 7 bases not matched to a gene; V was cut back by 7 bases and J by 5 bases. This CDR3 has 14 residues.

This clone appeared a single time. The rearrangement uses TRBV5-4 and TRBJ2-4, with 12 positions matching TRBD2. Unmatched junction bases numbered 4, after V lost 0 bases and J lost 0 bases. Germline V gene sequence: CDR1 SGHNT, CDR2 YYREEE (reference sequence). CDR3 length equals 18 residues. CDR3 amino acids: CASSLDGTSGLAKNIQYF. For the CDR3, the DNA is TGTGCCAGCAGCTTGGATGGGACTAGCGGGTTAGCCAAAAACATTCAGTACTTC.

The CDR3 region has the DNA TGTGCCAGCAGCCGGGACAGCTACGAGCAGTACTTC. Translation gives CASSRDSYEQYF. The rearrangement joins TRBV11-3 to TRBJ2-7, with 7 bases aligning to TRBD1. The CDR3 length is 12 residues. The J segment lost 3 bases and the V segment lost 5 bases, leaving 1 base of the junction unmatched. Germline V gene lookup returns CDR1 SGHNT and CDR2 YENEEA. Combining the CDR3 with reference TRBV11-3 and TRBJ2-7 gives the whole variable domain EAGVVQSPRYKIIEKKQPVAFWCNPISGHNTLYWYLQNLGQGPELLIRYENEEAVDDSQLPKDRFSAERLKGVDSTLKIQPAELGDSAVYLCASSRDSYEQYFGPGTRLTVT.

The chain couples TRBV6-5 to TRBJ2-7; 10 nucleotides align to TRBD2. Unmatched junction bases numbered 1, after V lost 0 bases and J lost 5 bases. CDR1 and CDR2 (germline): MNHEY, SVGAGI. This CDR3 is 14 amino acids long. CDR3 sequence reads: CASSYSSGRNEQYF. The CDR3, as DNA: TGTGCCAGCAGTTACTCTAGCGGGAGGAACGAGCAGTACTTC.

In this sample, this clone turned up a few times. The chain is built from TRBV2 and TRBJ2-3; no definite D call. The germline V gene has CDR1 SNHLY and CDR2 FYNNEI. V lost 4 bases and J 3 bases, leaving 5 bases between the germline ends. This CDR3 contains 12 residues. The CDR3 nucleotides are TGTGCCAGCAGTGGTTCTACAGATACGCAGTATTTT. Its protein product is CASSGSTDTQYF.

CDR3 DNA: TGTGCCAGCAGTTACGGGCAGGTCTCCTACGAGCAGTACTTC. Protein: CASSYGQVSYEQYF. The V gene is TRBV6-5, the J gene TRBJ2-5; no clear D. The end of the DNA fits TRBJ2-7 better, so the J call may be wrong. The CDR3 sequence is 14 residues long. Germline V CDR1 and CDR2: MNHEY, SVGAGI.

The chain uses TRBV5-6 and TRBJ2-3; 11 nucleotides line up with TRBD2. CDR1 is SGHDT and CDR2 is YYEEEE in the germline V gene. This CDR3 has 15 amino acids. After removal of 4 bases from V and 3 bases from J, the junction contained 4 bases not matched to a gene. The CDR3 protein is CASSLGLAETDTQYF. The CDR3 DNA is TGTGCCAGCAGCCTGGGACTAGCGGAGACAGATACGCAGTATTTT.

This clone was seen only a few times. The chain combines TRBV25-1 with TRBJ2-5; D is undetermined. The CDR3 has 12 amino acids. With 4 bases removed from V and 2 bases from J, the gap between germline ends came to 5 bases. The germline CDR1 and CDR2 sequences are MGHDK and SYGVNS. DNA for the CDR3: TGTGCCAGCAGTGTCCTTCAAGAGACCCAGTACTTC. This gives the protein CASSVLQETQYF.

The V call is TRBV6-1, the J call TRBJ1-5, with TRBD1 matching over 7 bases. CDR3 length: 14 amino acids. The V and J ends lost 5 bases and 7 bases, in that order; junction bases with no gene match: 8. CDR1 is MNHNS, CDR2 SASEGT, per germline. CDR3 sequence (DNA): TGTGCCAGCAGTTCAAAGGGGGCAGGGCAGCCCCAGCATTTT. Translated: CASSSKGAGQPQHF.

This clone was observed a few times. This chain joins TRBV5-6 and TRBJ1-1; D ambiguous. Per germline, CDR1 SGHDT and CDR2 YYEEEE. V dropped 0 bases and J dropped 4 bases, with 13 bases sitting between them. The CDR3 extends over 15 amino acids. This CDR3 is CASSLVRGMITEAFF. The CDR3, as DNA: TGTGCCAGCAGCTTGGTGAGAGGGATGATCACTGAAGCTTTCTTT.

The DNA for the CDR3 is TGCAGCGGGGGACAGGCATTGGAGGGCTACACCTTC. It is translated as CSGGQALEGYTF. J is TRBJ1-2 and V is TRBV29-1, with 8 bases aligning to TRBD1. This CDR3 region has 12 residues. With V trimmed by 7 bases and J by 8 bases, 9 bases remained unmatched. Germline loops: CDR1 SQVTM, CDR2 ANQGSEA.